Each of the 24 T cell receptor beta chains below was sequenced from the same sample in a study of T cells in Graves' hyperthyroidism and ophthalmopathy. TCR beta CDR3 regions were amplified from RNA transcripts. TCR CDR3 underwent first-round RT-PCR with the HTBI primer set. TCRdb re-called the multiplex PCR reads with MiXCR, one entry per CDR3 protein. The data hold some 600,000 distinct CDR3 sequences, with approximately 14% observed a single time. The specimen was blood. Source of these receptors: a woman younger than 45 with Graves' hyperthyroidism that later progressed to Graves' ophthalmopathy.

This clonotype was seen a few times. The CDR3 DNA reads as TGTGCCAGCAGTTTCCCTCCAGGGGCCTCTGGGGCCAACGTCCTGACTTTC. Residues: CASSFPPGASGANVLTF. This chain connects TRBV6-2 or TRBV6-3 to TRBJ2-6; D may be TRBD1 (6 bases). From germline, CDR1 is MNHEY and CDR2 SVGEGT. V was shortened by 4 bases and J by 0 bases, with 13 bases between the two germline ends. The CDR3 runs to 17 residues.

This clonotype has only a few counts. The rearrangement links TRBV4-2 to TRBJ2-1, with 12 nucleotides matching TRBD2. The CDR3 contains 17 residues. Trimming took 2 bases from V and 4 from J; bases not matched to a gene: 6. The germline V gene has CDR1 LGHNA and CDR2 YNFKEQ. CDR3 in amino acids: CASSQLLAGGMYNEQFF. The CDR3 nucleotides are TGTGCCAGCAGCCAACTTCTAGCGGGAGGGATGTACAATGAGCAGTTCTTC.

This clonotype was detected many times. CDR3 in amino acids: CASSYPGQGSHEQFF. The DNA of the CDR3 is TGTGCCAGCAGCTATCCGGGACAGGGGTCCCATGAGCAGTTCTTC. J is TRBJ2-1 and V is TRBV7-2; TRBD1 matches at 10 bases. Trimming removed 4 bases from V and 8 bases from J; junction bases left unmatched: 8. This CDR3 has 15 residues. The germline V gene has CDR1 SGHTA and CDR2 FQGNSA.

This clonotype has ten or more counts. The J gene is TRBJ1-5, the V gene TRBV6-2 or TRBV6-3; 11 positions agree with TRBD1. CDR1 and CDR2 (germline): MNHEY, SVGEGT. CDR3 size: 15 residues. Trimming cost V 5 bases and J 6 bases; bases outside gene matches: 6. For the CDR3, the DNA is TGTGCCAGCAGTGTGGGACAGGGGGTTAGTCAGCCCCAGCATTTT. Encoded protein: CASSVGQGVSQPQHF.

This clonotype has ten or more counts. The V call is TRBV27, the J call TRBJ2-7, with TRBD2 matching over 9 bases. Germline lookup yields CDR1 MNHEY and CDR2 SMNVEV (reference sequence). Trimming cost V 2 bases and J 7 bases; bases outside gene matches: 9. This CDR3 is 15 amino acids long. The CDR3 DNA is TGTGCCAGCAGTTTAATGGTAGCGGGAGTAAAAGAGCAGTACTTC. Encoded protein: CASSLMVAGVKEQYF.

The V and J genes are TRBV6-2 or TRBV6-3 and TRBJ1-5; 10 bases are a match to TRBD1. The CDR3 has 13 amino acids. V gave up 8 bases and J gave up 4 bases; unmatched junction bases: 2. Germline CDR1 MNHEY, CDR2 SVGEGT. CDR3 sequence (DNA): TGTGCCAGCGCGGGACAGGGGAATCAGCCCCAGCATTTT. This translates into CASAGQGNQPQHF.

This clonotype was counted many times. J is TRBJ1-3 and V is TRBV27; 7 bases map to TRBD1. J lost 6 bases, V lost 3 bases, and 5 bases had no gene match. The length of the CDR3 is 14 residues. CDR1 and CDR2 (germline): MNHEY, SMNVEV (reference sequence). The CDR3 sequence: CASSLAGGANTIYF. The DNA for the CDR3 is TGTGCCAGCAGTTTGGCAGGGGGGGCAAACACCATATATTTT.

This clonotype was observed at least ten times. V and J are TRBV20-1 and TRBJ1-6; possibly TRBD1 for D (6 bases). The length of the CDR3 is 14 residues. Trimming took 6 bases from V and 8 from J, leaving 17 bases between them. Germline assignment: CDR1 DFQATT and CDR2 SNEGSKA (reference sequence). The CDR3 loop is CSAHTGSSDSPLHF. The DNA for the CDR3 is TGCAGTGCCCACACAGGGAGTAGTGATTCACCCCTCCACTTT.

This clonotype was picked up many times. The chain is built from TRBV24-1 and TRBJ1-2, with no clear D. The germline V and J ends were trimmed by 1 base and 7 bases, with 3 bases remaining between them. The CDR3 runs 11 residues. Germline values: CDR1 KGHDR, CDR2 SFDVKD. The CDR3 bases are TGTGCCACCAGTGATTTATCTGGCTACACCTTC. Protein sequence: CATSDLSGYTF.

This clonotype was seen only a few times. The chain couples TRBV2 to TRBJ2-1, with 8 bases fitting TRBD2. V shed 7 bases and J 8 bases; nucleotides not matched to a gene: 7. Germline CDR1 and CDR2: SNHLY and FYNNEI. The CDR3 has 13 amino acids. This chain's CDR3 is CASTPGGRYEQFF. As DNA, the CDR3 is TGTGCCAGCACCCCGGGAGGGAGGTATGAGCAGTTCTTC.

This clonotype was detected many times. The rearrangement uses TRBV27 and TRBJ2-3; D remains unclear. This CDR3 is built from 14 residues. Looked up from germline, CDR1 is MNHEY and CDR2 is SMNVEV (reference sequence). Trimming shortened V by 7 bases and J by 1 base, and 12 bases separated the two germline ends. CDR3 DNA sequence: TGTGCCAGCACTGGGCATGGGGGCACAGATACGCAGTATTTT. Amino acids: CASTGHGGTDTQYF.

The chain couples TRBV28 to TRBJ2-6; D is unresolved. Germline-derived CDR1 and CDR2 are MDHEN and SYDVKM. There are 18 residues in the CDR3. V was clipped by 4 bases and J by 1 base, with 17 bases between them. Here the CDR3 DNA reads TGTGCCAGCAGTTCCTACCGATCTCACCGTTCTGGGGCCAACGTCCTGACTTTC. Its protein is CASSSYRSHRSGANVLTF. Combining the CDR3 with reference TRBV28 and TRBJ2-6 gives the whole variable domain DVKVTQSSRYLVKRTGEKVFLECVQDMDHENMFWYRQDPGLGLRLIYFSYDVKMKEKGDIPEGYSVSREKKERFSLILESASTNQTSMYLCASSSYRSHRSGANVLTFGAGSRLTVL.

This clonotype was seen many times. The rearrangement joins TRBV19 to TRBJ1-1; possibly TRBD1 for D (5 bases). V dropped 8 bases and J dropped 2 bases, with 12 bases sitting between them. The length of the CDR3 is 13 residues. Germline CDR1 reads LNHDA; CDR2 reads SQIVND (reference sequence). CDR3 protein: CASSQTDNTEAFF. The CDR3 DNA reads as TGTGCCAGTTCCCAGACAGACAACACTGAAGCTTTCTTT.

This clonotype appeared many times. The chain links TRBV19 to TRBJ1-6; 8 bases align to TRBD1. Germline CDR1 LNHDA, CDR2 SQIVND (reference sequence). Unmatched junction bases numbered 7, after V lost 8 bases and J lost 7 bases. CDR3 length: 14 amino acids. This chain's CDR3 is CASAGTGGNSPLHF. Here the CDR3 DNA reads TGTGCCAGTGCAGGGACAGGAGGAAATTCACCCCTCCACTTT.

This clonotype came up many times. This sequence joins TRBV12-3 or TRBV12-4 and TRBJ2-5; 7 positions agree with TRBD2. V lost 7 bases, J lost 8 bases, and 10 bases stayed unmatched. The length of the CDR3 is 13 residues. CDR3 sequence: CASTDSGFSTQYF. The CDR3, as DNA: TGTGCCAGCACTGATAGCGGGTTCAGCACCCAGTACTTC.

This clonotype has a count of ten or more. The chain is built from TRBV28 and TRBJ2-5, with 8 bases lining up with TRBD1. J gave up 8 bases and V 6 bases, and 8 bases lay outside the gene matches. The CDR3 runs to 13 residues. The V gene's germline CDR1 is MDHEN and CDR2 SYDVKM. The CDR3 sequence is CASRGTGLGTQYF. The DNA for the CDR3 is TGTGCCAGCAGGGGGACAGGCCTCGGCACCCAGTACTTC.

The chain couples TRBV6-1 to TRBJ1-2; 10 bases align to TRBD1. The junction had 6 bases not matched to a gene; V was cut back by 4 bases and J by 4 bases. Germline lookup yields CDR1 MNHNS and CDR2 SASEGT. This CDR3 region has 15 residues. Here the CDR3 reads CASSALTGGSYGYTF. CDR3 sequence (DNA): TGTGCCAGCAGTGCCCTGACAGGGGGCAGCTATGGCTACACCTTC.

This sequence joins TRBV5-1 and TRBJ1-1; 9 nucleotides agree with TRBD1. Germline V gives CDR1 SGHRS, CDR2 YFSETQ. V trimming: 5 bases; J trimming: 2 bases; junction bases outside the gene matches: 19. The CDR3 is 19 residues long. Here the CDR3 DNA reads TGCGCCAGCAGTGTAATGGGGGTTAACAGGGGGCTCGATAACACTGAAGCTTTCTTT. Translated, it gives CASSVMGVNRGLDNTEAFF.

The table lists this clonotype with a few counts. The chain joins TRBV3-1 to TRBJ2-7; a weak D match, TRBD2 (5 bases). V lost 4 bases, J lost 5 bases, and 9 bases lay in between. The CDR3 is made up of 12 amino acids. Germline values: CDR1 LGHDT, CDR2 YNNKEL (reference sequence). The CDR3 DNA is TGTGCCAGCAGCCGGACGGAGGACGAGCAGTACTTC. Amino acid sequence: CASSRTEDEQYF.

This clonotype was detected many times. V is TRBV28 and J is TRBJ1-5; D may be TRBD1 (5 bases). This CDR3 has 13 residues. Looked up from germline, CDR1 is MDHEN and CDR2 is SYDVKM. The V end lost 7 bases, the J end lost 6 bases, and 13 bases lay between the germline ends. CDR3 coding DNA: TGTGCCAGCAAATCCCCCGGGGCTCAGCCCCAGCATTTT. It codes for CASKSPGAQPQHF.

The rearrangement joins TRBV4-3 to TRBJ2-7; tentative D call: TRBD2 (5 bases). Germline assignment: CDR1 LGHNA and CDR2 YSLEER. This CDR3 has 14 residues. Trimming stripped 0 bases from V and 9 bases from J, with 15 bases between. The CDR3 DNA is TGCGCCAGCAGCCAAGATCTAGCTAGATCCTTGCAGTACTTC. This gives the protein CASSQDLARSLQYF.

This clonotype was detected only a few times. This chain connects TRBV5-4 to TRBJ2-3, with D perhaps TRBD1 or TRBD2 (5 bases each). Germline V gene data show CDR1 as SGHNT and CDR2 as YYREEE (reference sequence). The CDR3 extends over 12 amino acids. Trimming removed 5 bases from V and 10 bases from J, with 14 bases in between. CDR3 bases: TGTGCCAGCAGTCCAGGGACCGCGGCGCAGTATTTT. Protein product: CASSPGTAAQYF. Together with reference TRBV5-4 and TRBJ2-3, the CDR3 gives the full variable domain: ETGVTQSPTHLIKTRGQQVTLRCSSQSGHNTVSWYQQALGQGPQFIFQYYREEENGRGNFPPRFSGLQFPNYSSELNVNALELDDSALYLCASSPGTAAQYFGPGTRLTVL.

This clonotype was recorded many times. The chain recombines TRBV7-6 with TRBJ1-2, with D possibly TRBD1 on 5 matching bases. CDR1 is SGHVS and CDR2 is FNYEAQ in the germline V gene. The V end was cut by 5 bases, the J end by 4 bases, with 11 bases between. This CDR3 contains 13 residues. CDR3 amino acids: CASSTTDSYGYTF. CDR3 sequence (DNA): TGTGCCAGCAGCACGACAGATAGCTATGGCTACACCTTC.

This chain connects TRBV5-1 to TRBJ2-1, with 12 positions matching TRBD2. Looked up from germline, CDR1 is SGHRS and CDR2 is YFSETQ. With V trimmed by 4 bases and J by 4 bases, 6 bases remained unmatched. The CDR3 is 16 amino acids. This chain's CDR3 is CASSRRLAGDYNEQFF. Written as DNA, the CDR3 is TGCGCCAGCAGCCGTCGACTAGCGGGGGATTACAATGAGCAGTTCTTC.